These 26 T cell receptor beta chains came from one sample sequenced in a study of post-analysis software for immune sequencing data. Findings and limits, study-wide: TRBV segments more frequent in patients than in controls numbered roughly 5 and included TRBV5-6, TRBV5-1 and TRBV20-1.

These receptors have no identified antigens. Carried by the TCR beta cDNA libraries were unique molecular identifiers. From the PCR reads, TCRdb called clonotypes with MiXCR, one entry per CDR3 protein. Of around 500,000 distinct CDR3 sequences in the sample, under 40% were seen once. The sample consisted of blood. Every receptor here comes from a girl aged 2-17 years with multiple sclerosis.

Here the CDR3 reads CSVDRATNYGYTF. CDR3 bases: TGCAGCGTCGACAGGGCTACCAACTATGGCTACACCTTC. V is TRBV29-1 and J is TRBJ1-2; 7 bases agree with TRBD1. The CDR3 contains 13 residues. V trimming: 6 bases; J trimming: 2 bases; junction bases outside the gene matches: 6. CDR1 is SQVTM and CDR2 is ANQGSEA in the germline V gene. Full variable domain (remainder filled in from reference TRBV29-1 and TRBJ1-2): SAVISQKPSRDICQRGTSLTIQCQVDSQVTMMFWYRQQPGQSLTLIATANQGSEATYESGFVIDKFPISRPNLTFSTLTVSNMSPEDSSIYLCSVDRATNYGYTFGSGTRLTVV.

The chain joins TRBV6-5 to TRBJ1-2; TRBD1 agrees at 10 bases. The CDR3 covers 15 residues. Germline CDR1 MNHEY, CDR2 SVGAGI. Trimming took 5 bases from V and 8 from J; bases not matched to a gene: 11. The CDR3 loop is CASSRGDRGSGGYTF. In DNA, the CDR3 is TGTGCCAGCAGTAGGGGGGACAGGGGATCTGGGGGCTACACCTTC.

The chain recombines TRBV14 with TRBJ2-7; D tentatively reads TRBD1 or TRBD2 (6 bases each). This CDR3 contains 14 residues. The V gene's germline CDR1 is SGHDN and CDR2 FVKESK. The V gene lost 5 bases and the J gene lost 5 bases, with 16 bases spanning the gap. CDR3 nucleotide sequence: TGTGCCAGCAGCTCCTTAGGGGGGTTTAACGAGCAGTACTTC. This codes for CASSSLGGFNEQYF.

Details on this clonotype: The junction differs from germline at one of its ends, possibly a read error. The CDR3 protein is CASSLAQTTGTVETQYF. The CDR3, as DNA: TGCGCCAGTAGCTTGGCCCAAACTACCGGGACAGTAGAGACCCAGTACTTC. The chain joins TRBV5-1 to TRBJ2-5; 7 bases agree with TRBD1. This CDR3 spans 17 amino acids. Germline V CDR1 and CDR2: SGHRS, YFSETQ. The whole variable domain, remainder taken from reference TRBV5-1 and TRBJ2-5, is KAGVTQTPRYLIKTRGQQVTLSCSPISGHRSVSWYQQTPGQGLQFLFEYFSETQRNKGNFPGRFSGRQFSNSRSEMNVSTLELGDSALYLCASSLAQTTGTVETQYFGPGTRLLVL.

The V call is TRBV12-3 or TRBV12-4, the J call TRBJ1-2; 11 bases are a match to TRBD1. This CDR3 has 14 amino acids. The trim removed 5 bases at V and 4 bases at J, leaving 3 bases unmatched. The CDR3 loop reads CASSAGTGGYGYTF. In nucleotides, the CDR3 is TGTGCCAGCAGTGCCGGGACAGGGGGCTATGGCTACACCTTC.

On this clonotype itself: Sequence at one end of the junction differs from germline and may be a read error. The rearrangement joins TRBV5-1 to TRBJ2-3, with 8 bases aligning to TRBD1. CDR3 length: 15 amino acids. In germline, CDR1 is SGHRS, CDR2 YFSETQ. In DNA form, the CDR3 reads TGCACCAGCAGCTCGACAGGGGCGAGCACAGATACGCAGTATTTT. This encodes CTSSSTGASTDTQYF.

This clonotype has only a few counts. V usage is TRBV28 and J usage is TRBJ2-1; maybe TRBD2 (7 bases). Germline V gene lookup returns CDR1 MDHEN and CDR2 SYDVKM. V was cut by 6 bases and J by 5 bases, with 14 bases left in between. This CDR3 region has 14 residues. The CDR3 sequence is CASSPMGGHNEQFF. CDR3 sequence (DNA): TGTGCCAGCAGCCCTATGGGGGGGCACAATGAGCAGTTCTTC.

The chain couples TRBV7-2 to TRBJ1-5; the D gene is possibly TRBD1 (6 bases). The CDR3 is 15 amino acids. Trimming removed 3 bases at V and 0 bases at J, with 9 bases between. CDR1 and CDR2 (germline): SGHTA, FQGNSA. Here the CDR3 DNA reads TGTGCCAGCAGCTTGGACAGAATTAGCAATCAGCCCCAGCATTTT. Translated: CASSLDRISNQPQHF. The full variable domain, rest sourced from reference TRBV7-2 and TRBJ1-5, is GAGVSQSPSNKVTEKGKDVELRCDPISGHTALYWYRQSLGQGLEFLIYFQGNSAPDKSGLPSDRFSAERTGGSVSTLTIQRTQQEDSAVYLCASSLDRISNQPQHFGDGTRLSIL.

This clonotype was detected ten times or more. This rearrangement joins TRBV29-1 to TRBJ2-7; D not certain. The V gene's germline CDR1 is SQVTM and CDR2 ANQGSEA. The CDR3 has 13 residues. Trimming left V 4 bases short and J 2 bases short, with 12 bases between. The DNA of the CDR3 is TGCAGCGTTGTTTACGGCGAAACCTACGAGCAGTACTTC. Amino acids: CSVVYGETYEQYF.

There are a few counts of this clonotype. The chain links TRBV5-1 to TRBJ2-7, with 8 bases aligning to TRBD2. Germline values: CDR1 SGHRS, CDR2 YFSETQ. With V trimmed by 1 base and J by 1 base, 4 bases remained unmatched. The CDR3 loop spans 15 amino acids. CDR3 sequence: CASSLLAGPSYEQYF. The CDR3 nucleotides read TGCGCCAGCAGCTTGTTAGCGGGGCCTTCCTACGAGCAGTACTTC.

J is TRBJ2-1 and V is TRBV20-1; 12 nucleotides align to TRBD2. The CDR3 consists of 16 residues. The junction had 16 bases not matched to a gene; V was cut back by 5 bases and J by 11 bases. Germline CDR1 reads DFQATT; CDR2 reads SNEGSKA (reference sequence). CDR3 amino acids: CSASGILAGGLGKQFF. For the CDR3, the DNA is TGCAGTGCTTCGGGAATTCTAGCGGGGGGGTTAGGGAAGCAGTTCTTC.

This chain connects TRBV5-1 to TRBJ2-1, with a weak D call TRBD1 (5 bases). The CDR3 spans 16 residues. Germline loops: CDR1 SGHRS, CDR2 YFSETQ. Trimming shortened V by 2 bases and J by 8 bases, and 20 bases separated the two germline ends. Here the CDR3 DNA reads TGCGCCAGCAGCTTCAGGGATTCCAACACAGTCTATGAGCAGTTCTTC. It is translated as CASSFRDSNTVYEQFF.

The DNA for the CDR3 is TGCAGCGTTGGGAATAATGAGCAGTTCTTC. Protein sequence: CSVGNNEQFF. This rearrangement joins TRBV29-1 to TRBJ2-1; no clear D gene. From germline, CDR1 is SQVTM and CDR2 ANQGSEA. Trimming took 4 bases from V and 7 from J, leaving 5 bases between them. The CDR3 is 10 residues long.

The V call is TRBV7-9, the J call TRBJ1-5; 9 bases are shared with TRBD1. Germline CDR1 reads SEHNR; CDR2 reads FQNEAQ (reference sequence). J gave up 0 bases and V 7 bases, and 7 bases lay outside the gene matches. The CDR3 covers 16 residues. The CDR3 DNA reads TGTGCCAGCACCATAGGGACAGGGAATAGCAATCAGCCCCAGCATTTT. It specifies CASTIGTGNSNQPQHF.

This clonotype appeared a few times. J is TRBJ1-5 and V is TRBV20-1; TRBD1 might be the D (5 bases). Trimming took off 6 bases at V and 0 bases at J, with 9 bases between the two ends. The germline V gene encodes CDR1 DFQATT and CDR2 SNEGSKA (reference sequence). The CDR3 is made up of 13 amino acids. The CDR3 here is CSARDYSNQPQHF. The DNA of the CDR3 is TGCAGTGCAAGGGACTATAGCAATCAGCCCCAGCATTTT.

This clonotype was detected a few times. The chain couples TRBV7-3 to TRBJ1-2; 7 nucleotides align to TRBD1. The CDR3 has 14 amino acids. Trimming took 5 bases from V and 2 from J; bases not matched to a gene: 5. Germline V lookup: CDR1 SGHTA, CDR2 FQGTGA. The CDR3 bases are TGTGCCAGCAGCGCCACAGGGGAGAACTATGGCTACACCTTC. This sequence encodes CASSATGENYGYTF. Full variable domain (rest looked up from reference TRBV7-3 and TRBJ1-2): GAGVSQTPSNKVTEKGKYVELRCDPISGHTALYWYRQSLGQGPEFLIYFQGTGAADDSGLPNDRFFAVRPEGSVSTLKIQRTERGDSAVYLCASSATGENYGYTFGSGTRLTVV.

The chain couples TRBV11-2 to TRBJ2-3, with D perhaps TRBD2 (5 bases). V was clipped by 5 bases and J by 4 bases, with 10 bases between them. Looked up from germline, CDR1 is SGHAT and CDR2 is FQNNGV. The length of the CDR3 is 13 residues. CDR3 sequence: CASSAGGADTQYF. As DNA, the CDR3 is TGTGCCAGCAGCGCAGGAGGCGCAGATACGCAGTATTTT.

V usage is TRBV12-3 or TRBV12-4 and J usage is TRBJ1-2; the D gene is possibly TRBD1 (5 bases). Between the trimmed V and J ends, which lost 3 bases and 4 bases, there was a span of 15 bases. The CDR3 is made up of 15 amino acids. The CDR3, as DNA: TGTGCCAGCAGTTTGAAGCAGGGATCCGGCTATGGCTACACCTTC. Amino acid sequence: CASSLKQGSGYGYTF.

The CDR3 reads CATSREGGYEQYF. As DNA, the CDR3 is TGTGCCACCAGCAGAGAGGGGGGATACGAGCAGTACTTC. The chain recombines TRBV15 with TRBJ2-7; possible D gene TRBD2, 6 bases. Trimming cost V 0 bases and J 4 bases, with 7 bases left between them. CDR3 size: 13 residues. The V gene's germline CDR1 is LNHNV and CDR2 YYDKDF (reference sequence).

The chain joins TRBV15 to TRBJ2-5, with a possible D match to TRBD2 (6 bases). V was shortened by 1 base and J by 3 bases, with 18 bases between the two germline ends. CDR3 length: 17 residues. Germline values: CDR1 LNHNV, CDR2 YYDKDF (reference sequence). In DNA form, the CDR3 reads TGTGCCACCAGCAGAGGTGACACCGGGACTTATAAAGAGACCCAGTACTTC. This gives the protein CATSRGDTGTYKETQYF.

The chain combines TRBV28 with TRBJ2-7; TRBD1 agrees at 9 bases. Germline V CDR1 and CDR2: MDHEN, SYDVKM. V was clipped by 6 bases and J by 3 bases; unmatched bases: 6. This CDR3 comprises 14 residues. CDR3 nucleotide sequence: TGTGCCAGCAGGCCTCCGGGACAGGGCTACGAGCAGTACTTC. It yields the protein CASRPPGQGYEQYF.

The chain carries TRBV4-1 and TRBJ2-5; 7 bases map to TRBD2. V lost 0 bases, J lost 4 bases, and 17 bases stayed unmatched. CDR3 length: 19 amino acids. Germline CDR1 and CDR2: MGHRA and YSYEKL. The chain's CDR3 is CASSQDESLGGGFVETQYF. The CDR3 DNA follows: TGCGCCAGCAGCCAAGATGAGAGTCTGGGGGGGGGTTTTGTAGAGACCCAGTACTTC.

This clonotype was observed a handful of times. The CDR3 region has the DNA TGTGCCAGCAGCTTGGCAGAGACAGGGTGGAATGAGCAGTTCTTC. Protein sequence: CASSLAETGWNEQFF. The chain has TRBV5-8 and TRBJ2-1; 7 bases agree with TRBD1. Germline loops: CDR1 SGHTS, CDR2 YDEGEE. Losses at the gene ends were 0 bases for V and 7 bases for J; bases not matched to a gene: 7. The CDR3 covers 15 residues.

This clonotype has only a few counts. The chain carries TRBV27 and TRBJ2-4; D uncertain. V was pared by 4 bases and J by 5 bases, with 12 bases between. The CDR3 loop spans 14 amino acids. Per the germline V gene, CDR1 is MNHEY and CDR2 is SMNVEV (reference sequence). CDR3 loop: CASSSLYRQNIQYF. In DNA form, the CDR3 reads TGTGCCAGCAGTTCCTTATACCGACAAAACATTCAGTACTTC.

This clonotype was counted a few times. The J gene is TRBJ2-5, the V gene TRBV2; D is perhaps TRBD2 (5 bases). Germline CDR1 and CDR2: SNHLY and FYNNEI. This CDR3 region has 15 residues. V gave up 0 bases and J gave up 7 bases, with 15 bases separating them. CDR3 in amino acids: CASSEALSYAGTQYF. In nucleotides, the CDR3 is TGTGCCAGCAGTGAAGCCCTGTCCTACGCGGGGACCCAGTACTTC.

The table lists this clonotype with a few counts. This chain connects TRBV7-9 to TRBJ1-2, with a possible D match to TRBD1 (6 bases). The CDR3 sequence is 14 residues long. V was pared by 6 bases and J by 4 bases, with 15 bases between. CDR1 SEHNR and CDR2 FQNEAQ come from the germline V gene (reference sequence). CDR3 bases: TGTGCCAGCAGTCCTCCGGGACACTTCTATGGCTACACCTTC. It encodes CASSPPGHFYGYTF. Full variable domain (missing parts from reference TRBV7-9 and TRBJ1-2): DTGVSQNPRHKITKRGQNVTFRCDPISEHNRLYWYRQTLGQGPEFLTYFQNEAQLEKSRLLSDRFSAERPKGSFSTLEIQRTEQGDSAMYLCASSPPGHFYGYTFGSGTRLTVV.